This TCR beta chain was captured in a study of T cell repertoires in ileal Crohn's disease. Looked up from germline, CDR1 is SGHRS and CDR2 is YFSETQ. The J segment lost 8 bases and the V segment lost 4 bases, leaving 9 bases of the junction unmatched. The CDR3 length is 14 residues. In its sample, this clone was seen a few times. Time point here: neoterminal ileum biopsy at postoperative endoscopy, about 6 months after surgery. Sequencing used immunoSEQ multiplex PCR; TCRdb keeps in-frame clones, though not all of them. The repertoire includes about 11,000 clones, less than 85% of them detected once, and around 6.9% sits in the top ten.

The specimen sequenced was ileal tissue. This TCR was sampled from an adult with Crohn's disease. The chain couples TRBV5-1 to TRBJ2-1, with TRBD1 matching 7 bases. The CDR3 nucleotides are TGCGCCAGCAGCCCGGGACAGCCAAGAGATGAGCAGTTCTTC. This gives the protein CASSPGQPRDEQFF.